This T cell receptor (beta chain) came from a study of T cell changes during pregnancy in multiple sclerosis. Repertoires were generated with immunoSEQ multiplex PCR, while TCRdb's copy carries only in-frame clones and drops some. This table has over 60,000 clones, roughly 96% appearing once. V gave up 2 bases and J gave up 9 bases, with 8 bases separating them. The CDR3 consists of 12 residues. Germline-derived CDR1 and CDR2 are MDHEN and SYDVKM. The chain is built from TRBV28 and TRBJ2-1, with D possibly matching TRBD2 (5 bases). This TCR came from a female donor with multiple sclerosis, enrolled in a pregnancy study. This specimen consisted of CD8+ T cells from peripheral blood mononuclear cells, obtained after pregnancy. The CDR3 spells CASSLRESEQFF. For the CDR3, the DNA is TGTGCCAGCAGTTTAAGGGAGAGTGAGCAGTTCTTC.